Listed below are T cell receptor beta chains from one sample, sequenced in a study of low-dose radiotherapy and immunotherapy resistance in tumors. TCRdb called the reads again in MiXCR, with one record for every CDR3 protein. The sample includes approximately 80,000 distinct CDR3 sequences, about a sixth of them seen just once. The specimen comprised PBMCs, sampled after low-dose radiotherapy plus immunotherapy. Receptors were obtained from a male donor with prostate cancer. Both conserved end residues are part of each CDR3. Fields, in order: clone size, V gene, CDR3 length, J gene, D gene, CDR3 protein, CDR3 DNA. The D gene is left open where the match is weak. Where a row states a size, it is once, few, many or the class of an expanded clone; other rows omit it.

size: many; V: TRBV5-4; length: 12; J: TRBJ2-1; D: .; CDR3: CASSLDVSEQFF; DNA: TGTGCCAGCAGTTTGGACGTGTCGGAGCAGTTCTTC
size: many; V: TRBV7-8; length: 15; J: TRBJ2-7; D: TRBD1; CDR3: CASSQSDRSSYEQYF; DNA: TGTGCCAGCAGCCAATCGGACAGGAGCTCCTACGAGCAGTACTTC
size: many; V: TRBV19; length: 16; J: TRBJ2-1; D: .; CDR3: CASSPDWGENYNEQFF; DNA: TGTGCCAGTAGTCCGGACTGGGGGGAGAACTACAATGAGCAGTTCTTC
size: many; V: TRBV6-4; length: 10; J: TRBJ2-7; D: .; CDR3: CASLPLGQYF; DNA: TGTGCCAGCCTACCCTTGGGGCAGTACTTC
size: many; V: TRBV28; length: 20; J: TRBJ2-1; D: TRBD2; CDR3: CASSFERIAGTTSSYNEQFF; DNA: TGTGCCAGCAGTTTTGAAAGGATAGCGGGTACCACTAGCTCCTACAATGAGCAGTTCTTC
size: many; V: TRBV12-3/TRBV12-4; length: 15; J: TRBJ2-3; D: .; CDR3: CASSSTGAGTDTQYF; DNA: TGTGCCAGCAGTTCCACGGGGGCTGGCACAGATACGCAGTATTTT
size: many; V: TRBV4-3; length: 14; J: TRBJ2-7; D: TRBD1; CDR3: CASSQDGQGYEQYF; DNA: TGCGCCAGCAGCCAAGATGGACAGGGGTACGAGCAGTACTTC
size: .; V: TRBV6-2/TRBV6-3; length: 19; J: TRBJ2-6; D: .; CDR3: CASSFQPSHMLSGANVLTF; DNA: TGTGCCAGCAGTTTCCAACCCTCTCACATGCTATCTGGGGCCAACGTCCTGACTTTC
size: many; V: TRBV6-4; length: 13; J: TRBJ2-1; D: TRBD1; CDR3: CASSLTGVDEQFF; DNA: TGTGCCAGCAGCCTCACAGGGGTGGATGAGCAGTTCTTC
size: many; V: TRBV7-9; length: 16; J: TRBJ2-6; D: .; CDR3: CASSSGQSSGANVLTF; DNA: TGTGCCAGCAGCTCTGGACAGTCCTCTGGGGCCAACGTCCTGACTTTC
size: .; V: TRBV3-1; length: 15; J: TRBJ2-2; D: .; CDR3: CASSGRANTGELFFF; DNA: .
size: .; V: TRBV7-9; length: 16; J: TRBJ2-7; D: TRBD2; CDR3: CANSQDLSGTSDEQYF; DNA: TGTGCCAACAGCCAAGATTTGTCCGGGACTAGCGACGAGCAGTACTTC
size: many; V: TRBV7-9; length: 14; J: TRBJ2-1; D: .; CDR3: CASSLTGQPMEQFF; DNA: TGTGCCAGCAGCTTAACAGGACAACCCATGGAGCAGTTCTTC
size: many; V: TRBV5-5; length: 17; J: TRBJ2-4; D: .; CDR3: CASSEGPGATGKNIQYF; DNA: TGTGCCAGCAGCGAGGGCCCGGGGGCGACTGGCAAAAACATTCAGTACTTC
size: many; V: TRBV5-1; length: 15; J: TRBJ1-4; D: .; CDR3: CASTLGGTSDEKLFF; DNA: TGCGCCAGCACCCTCGGCGGGACAAGTGATGAAAAACTGTTTTTT
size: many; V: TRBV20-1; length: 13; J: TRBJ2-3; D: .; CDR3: CSAPAHFTDTQYF; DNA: TGCAGTGCCCCTGCGCATTTCACAGATACGCAGTATTTT
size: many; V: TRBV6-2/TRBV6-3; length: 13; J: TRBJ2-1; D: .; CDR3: CASTLPEYNEQFF; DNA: TGTGCCAGCACTCTCCCTGAATACAATGAGCAGTTCTTC
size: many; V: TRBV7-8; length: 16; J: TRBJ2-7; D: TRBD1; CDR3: CASSLRDRVSIYEQYF; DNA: TGTGCCAGCAGCTTACGAGACAGGGTCTCTATCTACGAGCAGTACTTC
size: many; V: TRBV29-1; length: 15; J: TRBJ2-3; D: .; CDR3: CSVGGGRASTDTQYF; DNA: TGCAGCGTTGGAGGCGGACGTGCTAGCACAGATACGCAGTATTTT
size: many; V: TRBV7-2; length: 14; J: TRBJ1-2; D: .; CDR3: CASSLAEGRYGYTF; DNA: TGTGCCAGCAGCTTAGCAGAGGGTCGCTATGGCTACACCTTC
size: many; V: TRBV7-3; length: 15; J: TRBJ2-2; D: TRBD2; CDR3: CASAGTSGTSGELFF; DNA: TGTGCCAGCGCAGGGACTAGCGGGACCTCCGGGGAGCTGTTTTTT
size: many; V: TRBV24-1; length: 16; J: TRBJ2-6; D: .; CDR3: CATSDSDSSGANVLTF; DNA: TGTGCCACCAGTGACTCCGACAGCTCTGGGGCCAACGTCCTGACTTTC
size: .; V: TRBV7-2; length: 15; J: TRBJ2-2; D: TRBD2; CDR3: CASSRTSGKDGELFF; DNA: TGTGCCAGCAGCCGGACTAGCGGGAAAGACGGGGAGCTGTTTTTT
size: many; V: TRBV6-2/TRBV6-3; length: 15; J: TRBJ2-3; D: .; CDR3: CASSYSRSSTDTQYF; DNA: TGTGCCAGCAGTTACTCTCGATCTAGCACAGATACGCAGTATTTT
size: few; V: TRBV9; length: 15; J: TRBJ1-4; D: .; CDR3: CASSVGGGWSEKLFF; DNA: TGTGCCAGCAGCGTAGGTGGGGGATGGAGCGAAAAACTGTTTTTT
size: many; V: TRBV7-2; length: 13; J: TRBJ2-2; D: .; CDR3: CASSQGHTGELFF; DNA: TGTGCCAGCAGTCAAGGTCACACCGGGGAGCTGTTTTTT
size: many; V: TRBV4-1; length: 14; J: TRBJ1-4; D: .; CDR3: CASSHTGANEKLFF; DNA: TGCGCCAGCAGCCATACGGGGGCGAATGAAAAACTGTTTTTT
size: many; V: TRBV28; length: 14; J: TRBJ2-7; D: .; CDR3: CASSFTQSRYEQYF; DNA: TGTGCCAGCAGTTTTACACAGAGCCGCTACGAGCAGTACTTC
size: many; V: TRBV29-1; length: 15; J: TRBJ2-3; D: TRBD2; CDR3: CSVEDNAGLSDTQYF; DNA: TGCAGCGTTGAAGATAACGCGGGACTATCGGATACGCAGTATTTT
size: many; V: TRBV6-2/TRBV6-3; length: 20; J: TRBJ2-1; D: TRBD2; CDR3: CASSYSLDQTSGRSYNEQFF; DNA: TGTGCCAGCAGTTACTCACTCGACCAGACTAGCGGGAGGTCGTACAATGAGCAGTTCTTC
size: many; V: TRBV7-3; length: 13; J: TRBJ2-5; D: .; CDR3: CASSLIAGETQYF; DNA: TGTGCCAGCAGCTTAATTGCGGGAGAGACCCAGTACTTC
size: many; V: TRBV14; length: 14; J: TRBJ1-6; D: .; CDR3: CASSTSSYNSPLHF; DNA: TGTGCCAGCAGTACGAGCTCCTATAATTCACCCCTCCACTTT
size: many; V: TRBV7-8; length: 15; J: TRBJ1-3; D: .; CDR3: CASSLGGSGGNTIYF; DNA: TGTGCCAGCAGCTTAGGAGGGTCTGGGGGAAACACCATATATTTT
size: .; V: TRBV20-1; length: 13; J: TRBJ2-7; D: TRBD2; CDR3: CSAKGGSSYEQYF; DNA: TGCAGTGCTAAAGGCGGGAGCTCCTACGAGCAGTACTTC
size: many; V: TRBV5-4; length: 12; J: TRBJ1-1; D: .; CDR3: CASSLDVTEAFF; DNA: TGTGCCAGCAGCTTAGACGTCACTGAAGCTTTCTTT
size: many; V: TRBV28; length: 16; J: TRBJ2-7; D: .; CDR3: CASGLVSGSLTYEQYF; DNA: TGTGCCAGCGGCTTGGTTTCCGGTAGTCTCACCTACGAGCAGTACTTC
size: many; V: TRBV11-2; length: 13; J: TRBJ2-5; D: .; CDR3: CASNQDRRETQYF; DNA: TGTGCCAGCAACCAGGACCGGAGAGAGACCCAGTACTTC
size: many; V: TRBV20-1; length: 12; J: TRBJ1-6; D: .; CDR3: CSARVAGSPLHF; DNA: TGCAGTGCTAGAGTCGCAGGGTCACCCCTCCACTTT
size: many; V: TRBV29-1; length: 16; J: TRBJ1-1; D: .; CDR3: CSVADSDLGRNTEAFF; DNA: TGCAGCGTTGCCGACTCGGATTTGGGGCGGAACACTGAAGCTTTCTTT